Included here is one T cell receptor beta chain sequence, with context. Its target antigen remains unknown. Per-base quality was not reported, and no clone a single base away is much larger than it. The junction carries 13 bases between V and J, which are trimmed by 3 bases and 1 base respectively. Reading the germline V gene gives CDR1 SGHRS and CDR2 YFSETQ. Its CDR3 holds 15 amino acids, cysteine through phenylalanine. CDR3 DNA only is kept here, 45 bases in frame from base 1. The sample originates from a study of glioma-infiltrating T cells after dendritic cell vaccination (dated by TCRdb to the mid-2010s). In terms of the full investigation: The cohort comprised about 15 glioblastoma patients from Phase I and II dendritic cell vaccination trials, 9 newly diagnosed and 6 with recurrent disease. To make the vaccine, monocyte-derived dendritic cells were cultured for 6 to 7 days with IL-4 and GM-CSF and then pulsed overnight with autologous tumor lysate. Deep sequencing of TCR beta CDR3 regions was used to quantify tumor-infiltrating lymphocyte content and compare tumor and blood repertoires in dendritic cell-vaccinated glioblastoma patients. Survival after dendritic cell vaccination was correlated with TCR sequencing metrics, including TIL content and tumor-blood repertoire overlap. Patients received three intradermal dendritic cell vaccine injections at biweekly intervals in the arm below the axilla. Between the early 2000s and the early 2010s, the patients were given dendritic cell vaccination pulsed with autologous tumor lysate. General study outcomes and caveats: TCR clonality showed no direct relationship with survival, which suggests that a diverse polyclonal response may matter. The TCR overlap response model with three groups was called speculative and said to need prospective validation. The cohort was small and heterogeneous, only a few patients had full blood and tumor sets, and even fewer had initial-recurrent tumor pairs. Longer time to progression and overall survival after dendritic cell vaccination were predicted by higher estimated pretreatment TIL content.

TCRB CDR3 regions were amplified from 1.5 to 2.5 ug genomic DNA, or all available DNA if less, using the immunoSEQ assay. For multiplex PCR, 60 forward primers for TCR V beta segments and 13 reverse primers for J beta segments were used. Synthetic control templates were spiked into each sample at limiting dilution to estimate reads per starting template. Sequencing produced 87 bp reads on the Illumina HiSeq System. Regarding the original processing steps: To remove PCR and sequencing errors, closely related sequences were merged with a nearest neighbor algorithm. TCR overlap was defined as the percentage of unique tumor TCR beta sequences that were also present in the same patient's peripheral blood. Entries here come from immuneACCESS through TCRdb and include only in-frame sequences with V and J called. Some clones fail to appear in such tables; in the studies checked, an unresolved V gene covers under half of the shortfall, and the cause of the remainder is unknown. V, J and clone size were drawn from that table, and D and trimming were deduced from the DNA. A total of about 90,000 clones appear in this sample, over 80% of them only once. The ten largest clonotypes hold less than 7% of the sample.

The time point label, as the study defines it: after dendritic cell vaccination, including at tumor progression/relapse. Selection of patients required sufficient residual fresh-frozen tumor tissue and over two years of available survival data. Molecular status otherwise varied across the glioblastoma patients, but none of them carried an isocitrate dehydrogenase mutation. PBMC were collected before vaccination, two weeks after the third vaccination, and at tumor progression if progression occurred. The Qiagen DNeasy Blood extraction Kit was used for extraction of genomic DNA. The clonotype originates from a human donor with glioblastoma. The V and J segments used are TRBV5-1 and TRBJ2-5; no D segment can be confidently identified. Sequences were derived from blood, sampled after dendritic cell vaccination. The CDR3 here reads CASSSMAPPQETQYF. The DNA is as follows: TGCGCCAGCAGCTCCATGGCCCCCCCCCAAGAGACCCAGTACTTC.